Below, 20 T cell receptor beta chains from the same sample are listed, as sequenced in a study of blood T cell repertoires in COVID-19. Produced via immunoSEQ multiplex PCR; TCRdb's table is partial and in-frame only. Of around 150,000 clones listed, around 92% are singletons. Sample: peripheral blood. Receptor source: a man aged 25-45 years with COVID-19, enrolled during active disease.

V is TRBV25-1 and J is TRBJ2-1; tentatively, D is TRBD2 (5 bases). Germline loops: CDR1 MGHDK, CDR2 SYGVNS. The V end was cut by 3 bases, the J end by 6 bases, with 18 bases between. This CDR3 is 16 amino acids long. The CDR3 is CASSDHQPGKANEQFF. As DNA, the CDR3 is TGTGCCAGCAGTGACCATCAGCCGGGAAAAGCCAATGAGCAGTTCTTC.

The rearrangement links TRBV18 to TRBJ2-5; 13 bases are a match to TRBD2. V shed 5 bases, J shed 1 base, and the junction held 4 bases outside the gene matches. This CDR3 is 16 amino acids long. CDR1 and CDR2 from the germline V gene are KGHSH and LQKENI. Here the CDR3 reads CASSTGLAGPQETQYF. The CDR3 DNA sequence: TGTGCCAGCTCAACGGGACTAGCGGGGCCCCAAGAGACCCAGTACTTC.

The V call is TRBV4-2, the J call TRBJ1-3; D call uncertain. This CDR3 has 15 amino acids. Trimming cost V 1 base and J 3 bases, with 10 bases left between them. From germline, CDR1 is LGHNA and CDR2 YNFKEQ. CDR3 DNA: TGTGCCAGCAGCCAAGTGCAAGCGAATGGAAACACCATATATTTT. This gives the protein CASSQVQANGNTIYF.

V gene TRBV6-2 or TRBV6-3 combines with J gene TRBJ1-5, with 9 bases matching TRBD1. The CDR3 totals 14 residues. Germline loops: CDR1 MNHEY, CDR2 SVGEGT. J was trimmed by 5 bases and V by 4 bases; bases with no gene match: 3. The chain's CDR3 is CASSFRTGDQPQHF. CDR3 nucleotide sequence: TGTGCCAGCAGTTTTCGGACAGGGGATCAGCCCCAGCATTTT.

The J gene is TRBJ1-6, the V gene TRBV6-2 or TRBV6-3; possible D gene TRBD1, 5 bases. CDR3 length: 18 residues. From germline, CDR1 is MNHEY and CDR2 SVGEGT. V gave up 0 bases and J gave up 7 bases, with 19 bases separating them. The CDR3 sequence: CASSYSKLGLRVNSPLHF. The DNA of the CDR3 is TGTGCCAGCAGTTACTCGAAGTTGGGACTGAGGGTCAATTCACCCCTCCACTTT.

The chain is built from TRBV4-2 and TRBJ2-5; D is uncertain. From germline, CDR1 is LGHNA and CDR2 YNFKEQ. V was cut by 4 bases and J by 9 bases, with 9 bases left in between. The CDR3 has 11 amino acids. This CDR3 is CASSLGQAQYF. CDR3 sequence (DNA): TGTGCCAGCAGCCTCGGCCAGGCCCAGTACTTC.

The J gene is TRBJ2-3, the V gene TRBV9; 7 nucleotides agree with TRBD1. This CDR3 contains 16 residues. Germline CDR1 and CDR2: SGDLS and YYNGEE. The J segment lost 5 bases and the V segment lost 3 bases, leaving 12 bases of the junction unmatched. The CDR3 loop reads CASSAKTGAMGDTQYF. In DNA, the CDR3 is TGTGCCAGCAGCGCCAAAACAGGGGCGATGGGAGATACGCAGTATTTT. Full variable domain (outside the CDR3, taken from reference TRBV9 and TRBJ2-3): DSGVTQTPKHLITATGQRVTLRCSPRSGDLSVYWYQQSLDQGLQFLIQYYNGEERAKGNILERFSAQQFPDLHSELNLSSLELGDSALYFCASSAKTGAMGDTQYFGPGTRLTVL.

This clone showed up just once. V is TRBV5-8 and J is TRBJ1-1; perhaps TRBD1 as D (5 bases). There are 18 residues in the CDR3. Trimming stripped 4 bases from V and 1 base from J, with 23 bases between. CDR1 is SGHTS, CDR2 YDEGEE, per germline. This CDR3 is CASSPRPLGGHPNTEAFF. Written as DNA, the CDR3 is TGTGCCAGCAGCCCCCGACCTTTAGGCGGACACCCGAACACTGAAGCTTTCTTT.

The chain couples TRBV30 to TRBJ1-1; D remains unclear. Germline V gives CDR1 GTSNPN, CDR2 SVGIG (reference sequence). The germline V and J ends were trimmed by 6 bases and 1 base, with 9 bases remaining between them. The CDR3 runs 12 residues. CDR3 residues: CACEKRNTEAFF. In DNA, the CDR3 is TGTGCCTGTGAGAAGAGGAACACTGAAGCTTTCTTT.

The rearrangement links TRBV3-1 (or the pseudogene TRBV3-2) to TRBJ1-4; perhaps TRBD1 as D (6 bases). V was pared by 4 bases and J by 8 bases, with 23 bases between. The CDR3 is 17 amino acids. The germline V gene has CDR1 LGHDT and CDR2 YNNKEL (reference sequence). In DNA form, the CDR3 reads TGTGCCAGCAGCCCCCCGGGACACCTACCTCAAGAGGAAAAACTGTTTTTT. It yields the protein CASSPPGHLPQEEKLFF.

The rearrangement uses TRBV19 and TRBJ1-3; D might be TRBD1 (6 bases). The CDR3 is 13 residues long. Per the germline V gene, CDR1 is LNHDA and CDR2 is SQIVND (reference sequence). Trimming removed 6 bases at V and 4 bases at J, with 10 bases between. The CDR3: CASRWTEGNTIYF. The DNA for the CDR3 is TGTGCCAGTAGATGGACAGAAGGAAACACCATATATTTT.

V usage is TRBV19 and J usage is TRBJ1-1, with D possibly being TRBD1 (6 bases). V lost 5 bases and J 1 base, leaving 11 bases between the germline ends. This CDR3 contains 14 residues. Per the germline V gene, CDR1 is LNHDA and CDR2 is SQIVND (reference sequence). CDR3 in amino acids: CASSVDRPNTEAFF. As DNA, the CDR3 is TGTGCCAGTAGTGTGGACAGACCGAACACTGAAGCTTTCTTT. The entire variable domain, with the rest obtained from reference TRBV19 and TRBJ1-1, is as follows: DGGITQSPKYLFRKEGQNVTLSCEQNLNHDAMYWYRQDPGQGLRLIYYSQIVNDFQKGDIAEGYSVSREKKESFPLTVTSAQKNPTAFYLCASSVDRPNTEAFFGQGTRLTVV.

This clone was seen a single time. The chain joins TRBV7-2 to TRBJ2-7; 9 nucleotides align to TRBD1. The CDR3 contains 15 residues. With 5 bases clipped from V and 3 bases from J, the junction kept 8 bases outside the gene matches. Germline lookup yields CDR1 SGHTA and CDR2 FQGNSA. CDR3 sequence reads: CASSEAGTGIYEQYF. The CDR3 nucleotides are TGTGCCAGCAGCGAAGCCGGGACAGGGATCTACGAGCAGTACTTC.

The chain recombines TRBV7-2 with TRBJ1-2; D is unclear. V was shortened by 6 bases and J by 6 bases, with 11 bases between the two germline ends. The CDR3 totals 12 residues. Looked up from germline, CDR1 is SGHTA and CDR2 is FQGNSA. CDR3 loop: CASRTYSNGYTF. The DNA for the CDR3 is TGTGCCAGCAGGACTTATTCGAATGGCTACACCTTC.

The chain combines TRBV2 with TRBJ1-1; D might be TRBD1 (6 bases). V gave up 0 bases and J gave up 6 bases, with 14 bases separating them. Germline V CDR1 and CDR2: SNHLY, FYNNEI. This CDR3 has 15 amino acids. CDR3 DNA: TGTGCCAGCAGTGAAGCGCAAACTAACAGGGCTGAAGCTTTCTTT. It codes for CASSEAQTNRAEAFF.

V and J are TRBV9 and TRBJ1-2; unclear D gene. CDR1 is SGDLS and CDR2 is YYNGEE in the germline V gene. The CDR3 contains 14 residues. Trimming took off 0 bases at V and 4 bases at J, with 10 bases between the two ends. The CDR3 region is CASSVGLALYGYTF. CDR3 DNA: TGTGCCAGCAGCGTAGGTTTAGCACTCTATGGCTACACCTTC.

V is TRBV28 and J is TRBJ1-2; 7 bases agree with TRBD1. The J segment lost 11 bases and the V segment lost 2 bases, leaving 5 bases of the junction unmatched. CDR3 length equals 12 residues. Germline CDR1 reads MDHEN; CDR2 reads SYDVKM. The CDR3 is CASSLVQGGYTF. CDR3 nucleotide sequence: TGTGCCAGCAGTTTAGTGCAGGGGGGATACACCTTC.

The V gene is TRBV28, the J gene TRBJ2-3, with 10 bases identical to TRBD2. Losses at the gene ends were 3 bases for V and 4 bases for J; bases not matched to a gene: 7. The CDR3 is made up of 16 amino acids. Looked up from germline, CDR1 is MDHEN and CDR2 is SYDVKM. This CDR3 reads CASSFFPSGSPDTQYF. The CDR3 coding sequence is TGTGCCAGCAGTTTTTTTCCTAGCGGGAGTCCAGATACGCAGTATTTT. Full variable domain (rest looked up from reference TRBV28 and TRBJ2-3): DVKVTQSSRYLVKRTGEKVFLECVQDMDHENMFWYRQDPGLGLRLIYFSYDVKMKEKGDIPEGYSVSREKKERFSLILESASTNQTSMYLCASSFFPSGSPDTQYFGPGTRLTVL.

The V call is TRBV7-6, the J call TRBJ2-5; D is unclear. The CDR3 spans 14 residues. V gave up 0 bases and J gave up 5 bases, with 10 bases separating them. Germline CDR1 is SGHVS and CDR2 is FNYEAQ. The CDR3 nucleotides are TGTGCCAGCAGCTTAGCCCCGGAGTCGGAGACCCAGTACTTC. Its protein is CASSLAPESETQYF.

This chain joins TRBV27 and TRBJ1-2; 9 bases are shared with TRBD1. The germline CDR1 and CDR2 sequences are MNHEY and SMNVEV (reference sequence). V dropped 8 bases and J dropped 7; count of bases not matched to a gene: 5. The CDR3 extends over 12 amino acids. The DNA for the CDR3 is TGTGCCAGCTCGACAGGGGGACTTGGCTACACCTTC. This translates into CASSTGGLGYTF.